One sample yielded the 30 T cell receptor beta chains listed below, sequenced in a study of T cells in Graves' hyperthyroidism and ophthalmopathy. Researchers amplified the TCR beta CDR3 regions from RNA transcripts. Primed by the HTBI set, a first-round RT-PCR was run on the TCR CDR3. TCRdb used MiXCR to reprocess the multiplex PCR reads, holding one entry per CDR3 protein. Of hundreds of thousands of distinct CDR3 sequences listed, about 45% are singletons. Sequencing used peripheral blood or thyroid tissue (not recorded which). The receptors derive from an adult man with Graves' disease, either hyperthyroidism or ophthalmopathy (not recorded which).

This clonotype showed up just once. This chain connects TRBV10-2 to TRBJ1-6; tentatively, D is TRBD1 (6 bases). The V gene's germline CDR1 is WSHSY and CDR2 SAAADI. The CDR3 sequence is 15 residues long. V was cut by 4 bases and J by 6 bases, with 13 bases left in between. CDR3 coding DNA: TGCGCCAGCAGTGCTAGGGGGGGGCTTAATTCACCCCTCCACTTT. It yields the protein CASSARGGLNSPLHF.

With respect to this clonotype: A single base separates this from a much larger clone, so it may be a read error. The J gene is TRBJ1-6, the V gene TRBV10-3; D gene unclear. CDR1 is ENHRY and CDR2 is SYGVKD in the germline V gene. Trimming shortened V by 10 bases and J by 9 bases, and 16 bases separated the two germline ends. This CDR3 comprises 13 residues. The CDR3 loop is CATSHGWGSPLHF. DNA of the CDR3: TGTGCCACGAGCCACGGATGGGGTTCACCCCTCCACTTT.

With respect to this clonotype: One base away lies a much larger clone, so this may be a sequencing read error. This chain connects TRBV7-9 to TRBJ2-7, with TRBD1 matching 10 bases. Germline loops: CDR1 SEHNR, CDR2 FQNEAQ (reference sequence). After removal of 6 bases from V and 3 bases from J, the junction contained 8 bases not matched to a gene. The CDR3 spans 15 residues. CDR3 amino acids: CASSSSRDRGYEQYF. In DNA form, the CDR3 reads TGTGCCAGCAGTTCCTCCCGGGACAGGGGCTACGAGCAGTACTTC.

This clonotype was seen a few times. The chain links TRBV6-5 to TRBJ1-1; TRBD1 is a possible D gene (6 bases). V was pared by 2 bases and J by 1 base, with 11 bases between. This CDR3 spans 15 amino acids. Germline values: CDR1 MNHEY, CDR2 SVGAGI. CDR3 residues: CASSYAPRGNTEAFF. CDR3 nucleotide sequence: TGTGCCAGCAGTTACGCCCCCAGGGGGAACACTGAAGCTTTCTTT.

In its sample, this clonotype was seen a few times. V gene TRBV24-1 combines with J gene TRBJ2-2; no firm D call. The CDR3 spans 16 residues. V was trimmed by 4 bases and J by 0 bases, leaving 11 bases between them. Germline-derived CDR1 and CDR2 are KGHDR and SFDVKD. The CDR3 nucleotides read TGTGCCACCAGTGACTCAAAATCCCCGAACACCGGGGAGCTGTTTTTT. Translation: CATSDSKSPNTGELFF.

The chain joins TRBV20-1 to TRBJ2-2; no clear D gene. The V end was cut by 4 bases, the J end by 0 bases, with 9 bases between. Per germline, CDR1 DFQATT and CDR2 SNEGSKA (reference sequence). This CDR3 spans 14 amino acids. As DNA, the CDR3 is TGCAGTGCTATCGGCAACACGAACACCGGGGAGCTGTTTTTT. Amino acid sequence: CSAIGNTNTGELFF.

The chain is built from TRBV7-8 and TRBJ2-7; TRBD2 aligns across 8 bases. V gave up 6 bases and J gave up 6 bases; unmatched junction bases: 22. Germline lookup yields CDR1 SGHVS and CDR2 FQNEAQ. The CDR3 totals 18 residues. DNA for the CDR3: TGTGCCAGCAGTTCACCTCTGGCGGGGGGCCTTTCGTCTGGCGAGCAGTACTTC. It specifies CASSSPLAGGLSSGEQYF.

With respect to this clonotype: This could be a read error, since a much larger clone is one nucleotide away. The rearrangement joins TRBV24-1 to TRBJ1-4, with 10 bases matching TRBD1. This CDR3 region has 14 residues. Germline CDR1 KGHDR, CDR2 SFDVKD. The CDR3 here is CAFDRGQSNGKLFF. The CDR3 coding sequence is TGTGCCTTCGACAGGGGGCAAAGTAATGGAAAACTGTTTTTT.

Worth noting for this clonotype: A read error may be the cause here, since a much bigger clone is one base away. CDR3 in DNA: TGTGCCAGCAGCCTGGGGGCTCAAGAGACCCAGCACTTC. Protein: CASSLGAQETQHF. This chain links TRBV25-1 with TRBJ2-5; tentatively, D is TRBD1 (6 bases). CDR1 and CDR2 (germline): MGHDK, SYGVNS. The CDR3 extends over 13 amino acids.

This clonotype was detected ten times or more. The CDR3 DNA reads TGCAGTGCTTCCCCGTCGATAGGGCGGAACACTGAAGCTTTCTTT. Its translation is CSASPSIGRNTEAFF. The J gene is TRBJ1-1, the V gene TRBV20-1, with unresolved D. V lost 5 bases and J lost 1, with 17 bases in between. Germline lookup yields CDR1 DFQATT and CDR2 SNEGSKA (reference sequence). The CDR3 covers 15 residues.

This clonotype was picked up a small number of times. The chain is built from TRBV20-1 and TRBJ1-2; 7 nucleotides agree with TRBD1. Germline V gives CDR1 DFQATT, CDR2 SNEGSKA (reference sequence). V lost 0 bases and J lost 4; bases outside the gene matches: 2. The CDR3 extends over 13 amino acids. The CDR3 nucleotides are TGCAGTGCTAGAGATAACAGGGGCTATGGCTACACCTTC. It encodes CSARDNRGYGYTF.

As to this clonotype: The germline gene is not matched at one end of the junction; a read error may be the cause. The chain carries TRBV7-2 and TRBJ2-7; tentatively, D is TRBD1 or TRBD2 (5 bases each). The length of the CDR3 is 15 residues. Germline values: CDR1 SGHTA, CDR2 FQGNSA. CDR3 bases: TGCGCCAGCAGCCAAGATTCTGGGGGAACCTACGAGCAGTACTTC. It encodes CASSQDSGGTYEQYF.

CDR3 DNA: TGCGCCAGCAGCCAAAGCCGGGACAGTAGCTACGAGCAGTACTTC. Translating gives CASSQSRDSSYEQYF. This sequence joins TRBV5-1 and TRBJ2-7, with 7 bases that match TRBD1. With 4 bases clipped from V and 3 bases from J, the junction kept 10 bases outside the gene matches. Germline V gene sequence: CDR1 SGHRS, CDR2 YFSETQ. CDR3 length: 15 residues.

This clonotype showed up many times. The chain combines TRBV7-9 with TRBJ2-5; 8 nucleotides match TRBD1. CDR3 size: 13 residues. V shed 5 bases, J shed 2 bases, and the junction held 1 base outside the gene matches. Looked up from germline, CDR1 is SEHNR and CDR2 is FQNEAQ (reference sequence). The CDR3 nucleotides read TGTGCCAGCAGCCACAGGGGGCAAGAGACCCAGTACTTC. Translated: CASSHRGQETQYF.

Of note for this clonotype: One base away lies a much larger clone, so this may be a sequencing read error. This chain joins TRBV7-9 and TRBJ1-2, with D uncertain. This CDR3 spans 13 amino acids. CDR1 and CDR2 (germline): SEHNR, FQNEAQ (reference sequence). With 8 bases removed from V and 0 bases from J, the gap between germline ends came to 10 bases. CDR3 residues: CASGEPANYGYTF. In nucleotides, the CDR3 is TGTGCCAGCGGGGAACCAGCTAACTATGGCTACACCTTC.

The rearrangement links TRBV10-3 to TRBJ1-2, with D perhaps matching TRBD1 (6 bases). CDR1 and CDR2 (germline): ENHRY, SYGVKD. The V end lost 6 bases, the J end lost 7 bases, and 15 bases lay between the germline ends. The CDR3 totals 13 residues. CDR3 DNA sequence: TGTGCCATCAGCAAGGACAGAGGGCTTGGCTACACCTTC. Translating gives CAISKDRGLGYTF.

This clonotype has a count of ten or more. The chain carries TRBV19 and TRBJ1-4; D gene ambiguous. CDR1 is LNHDA, CDR2 SQIVND, per germline (reference sequence). V was shortened by 1 base and J by 8 bases, with 14 bases between the two germline ends. The CDR3 has 15 amino acids. The CDR3 region is CASSIGAQRAEKLFF. The CDR3 DNA sequence: TGTGCCAGTAGTATAGGGGCCCAAAGGGCAGAAAAACTGTTTTTT.

The CDR3 coding sequence is TGTGCCAGCAGTGGGGGGGGAACCAATCAGCCCCAGCATTTT. It yields the protein CASSGGGTNQPQHF. This sequence joins TRBV2 and TRBJ1-5; a possible D gene is TRBD1 (5 bases). Trimming took 4 bases from V and 3 from J, leaving 10 bases between them. Germline V gives CDR1 SNHLY, CDR2 FYNNEI. CDR3 size: 14 residues.

This chain joins TRBV4-1 and TRBJ2-6; D gene ambiguous. Trimming cost V 0 bases and J 0 bases, with 6 bases left between them. There are 16 residues in the CDR3. Germline lookup yields CDR1 MGHRA and CDR2 YSYEKL. The CDR3: CASSQEGSSGANVLTF. In DNA, the CDR3 is TGCGCCAGCAGCCAAGAAGGCAGCTCTGGGGCCAACGTCCTGACTTTC.

This sequence joins TRBV7-9 and TRBJ1-6; the match to TRBD1 covers 8 bases. Trimming cost V 5 bases and J 8 bases; bases outside gene matches: 8. Per germline, CDR1 SEHNR and CDR2 FQNEAQ (reference sequence). The CDR3 is made up of 15 amino acids. CDR3 sequence reads: CASSQDTTGDSPLHF. The CDR3 DNA reads as TGTGCCAGCAGCCAAGATACGACAGGGGATTCACCCCTCCACTTT.

This clonotype was counted only a few times. The J gene is TRBJ1-1, the V gene TRBV6-5, with TRBD1 as a possible D gene (5 bases). The V end was cut by 4 bases, the J end by 4 bases, with 7 bases between. Germline V gene sequence: CDR1 MNHEY, CDR2 SVGAGI. This CDR3 comprises 12 residues. The CDR3 loop reads CASSSGVTEAFF. The CDR3 region has the DNA TGTGCCAGCAGTTCGGGGGTCACTGAAGCTTTCTTT.

The rearrangement links TRBV7-6 to TRBJ1-2; a weak D match, TRBD1 (5 bases). V dropped 1 base and J dropped 1 base, with 19 bases sitting between them. The germline CDR1 and CDR2 sequences are SGHVS and FNYEAQ. The CDR3 runs 18 residues. As DNA, the CDR3 is TGTGCCAGCAGCTTAGGACCGCCCGACAGCAATCTTAACTATGGCTACACCTTC. Amino acid sequence: CASSLGPPDSNLNYGYTF.

The chain uses TRBV11-2 and TRBJ2-2; 13 nucleotides match TRBD2. J gave up 4 bases and V 5 bases, and 13 bases lay outside the gene matches. Germline V CDR1 and CDR2: SGHAT, FQNNGV. The CDR3 totals 19 residues. The CDR3 DNA follows: TGTGCCAGCAGCCCCTCCAGACTAGCGGGAGGAAGTTCCACCGGGGAGCTGTTTTTT. Residues: CASSPSRLAGGSSTGELFF. The full variable domain, with the rest looked up from reference TRBV11-2 and TRBJ2-2, is EAGVAQSPRYKIIEKRQSVAFWCNPISGHATLYWYQQILGQGPKLLIQFQNNGVVDDSQLPKDRFSAERLKGVDSTLKIQPAKLEDSAVYLCASSPSRLAGGSSTGELFFGEGSRLTVL.

This clonotype has just a few counts. J is TRBJ1-3 and V is TRBV12-3 or TRBV12-4; D gene unclear. V was pared by 2 bases and J by 9 bases, with 17 bases between. This CDR3 has 15 amino acids. The DNA of the CDR3 is TGTGCCAGCAGTTTATCGGACCCGGTTTTGAGCACCATATATTTT. It encodes CASSLSDPVLSTIYF.

This chain connects TRBV29-1 to TRBJ1-2; D gene ambiguous. V dropped 6 bases and J dropped 2 bases, with 10 bases sitting between them. Germline V gene lookup returns CDR1 SQVTM and CDR2 ANQGSEA. The CDR3 runs 12 residues. Here the CDR3 reads CSVGSLNYGYTF. CDR3 DNA sequence: TGCAGCGTCGGGTCGCTGAACTATGGCTACACCTTC.

This clonotype was seen only a few times. This chain joins TRBV19 and TRBJ1-2; D remains ambiguous. From germline, CDR1 is LNHDA and CDR2 SQIVND (reference sequence). Trimming cost V 1 base and J 4 bases, with 10 bases left between them. The CDR3 has 14 residues. CDR3 nucleotide sequence: TGTGCCAGTAGTATAGGAGGAGGGCTCTATGGCTACACCTTC. Its protein is CASSIGGGLYGYTF.

This sequence joins TRBV29-1 and TRBJ1-4; D ambiguous. Germline V gene sequence: CDR1 SQVTM, CDR2 ANQGSEA. V lost 8 bases and J 8 bases, leaving 12 bases between the germline ends. This CDR3 has 11 amino acids. The CDR3 DNA sequence: TGCAGCTTGTGGACTGGCGAAAAACTGTTTTTT. Translation: CSLWTGEKLFF.

The V call is TRBV19, the J call TRBJ2-2; tentatively, D is TRBD1 (6 bases). V shed 3 bases and J shed 2 bases, with 13 bases lying between them. CDR1 LNHDA and CDR2 SQIVND come from the germline V gene (reference sequence). The CDR3 has 16 amino acids. In DNA, the CDR3 is TGTGCCAGTAGTATTCGCAGGGGAGTTAACACCGGGGAGCTGTTTTTT. Translation gives CASSIRRGVNTGELFF.

Details on this clonotype: The conserved phenylalanine or tryptophan is not found at the CDR3 terminus, so this likely reflects a read error. The chain combines TRBV10-2 with TRBJ1-1; 7 positions agree with TRBD1. V gave up 4 bases and J gave up 0 bases; unmatched junction bases: 2. Germline V gene data show CDR1 as WSHSY and CDR2 as SAAADI. The CDR3 has 14 residues. CDR3: CASSVGGLNTEAFS. CDR3 sequence (DNA): TGCGCCAGCAGTGTAGGGGGCCTGAACACTGAAGCTTTCTCT.

This chain joins TRBV10-3 and TRBJ2-2; 9 bases line up with TRBD1. Germline V lookup: CDR1 ENHRY, CDR2 SYGVKD. CDR3 size: 16 residues. V was clipped by 2 bases and J by 4 bases; unmatched bases: 5. The DNA of the CDR3 is TGTGCCATCAGTGAGCCGGGACAGGGCGGCACCGGGGAGCTGTTTTTT. Amino acids: CAISEPGQGGTGELFF.